This T cell receptor (beta chain) was identified during a study of OX40 agonist ivuxolimab in advanced cancers. Whole-study context: Partial responses were seen in three patients, one with hepatocellular carcinoma and two with cutaneous melanoma. Regarding the study as a whole: Antigen specificity of clonally expanded peripheral T cells was not established.

This clone was counted once. The antigen is not known. CDR3 length: 15 residues. V was clipped by 6 bases and J by 8 bases; unmatched bases: 11. Germline loops: CDR1 SGDLS, CDR2 YYNGEE. This table comes from immunoSEQ multiplex PCR, and its TCRdb copy is limited to in-frame clones, with some not included. The sample has some 110,000 clones, 75% to 95% seen once; the top ten hold approximately 0.49%. The clonotype was recovered from an adult with an advanced solid tumor such as melanoma, head and neck, liver or kidney cancer. This specimen consisted of CD4+ or CD8+ T cells sorted from blood, obtained in a trial of the OX40 agonist ivuxolimab. This rearrangement joins TRBV9 to TRBJ2-1; 10 bases match TRBD2. In DNA, the CDR3 is TGTGCCAGCACCCAGACCAGCGGGGGGGCCTATGAGCAGTTCTTC. It yields the protein CASTQTSGGAYEQFF.